This TCR beta chain is drawn from a study of response to subunit inactivated influenza vaccine. The study, taken as a whole, reports: Authors suggested each seasonal flu vaccination may recruit only limited numbers of new T cells.

There are a few counts of this clonotype. Antigen: not known. A single record per CDR3 protein comes from TCRdb applying MiXCR to the RT-PCR reads. The sample holds 300,000 to 350,000 distinct CDR3 sequences, less than 25% seen once. The starting material was PBMCs from blood, obtained about 20 months after vaccination. The sequence was obtained from a man in his fifties or sixties who received an inactivated influenza vaccine.

Written as DNA, the CDR3 is TGTGCCAGCAGTTACTCACCGGGGACCTACAATGAGCAGTTCTTC. It is translated as CASSYSPGTYNEQFF. The J gene is TRBJ2-1, the V gene TRBV6-5; the D gene is possibly TRBD2 (5 bases). The CDR3 is 15 residues long. V lost 0 bases and J lost 2, with 8 bases in between. Germline V lookup: CDR1 MNHEY, CDR2 SVGAGI.